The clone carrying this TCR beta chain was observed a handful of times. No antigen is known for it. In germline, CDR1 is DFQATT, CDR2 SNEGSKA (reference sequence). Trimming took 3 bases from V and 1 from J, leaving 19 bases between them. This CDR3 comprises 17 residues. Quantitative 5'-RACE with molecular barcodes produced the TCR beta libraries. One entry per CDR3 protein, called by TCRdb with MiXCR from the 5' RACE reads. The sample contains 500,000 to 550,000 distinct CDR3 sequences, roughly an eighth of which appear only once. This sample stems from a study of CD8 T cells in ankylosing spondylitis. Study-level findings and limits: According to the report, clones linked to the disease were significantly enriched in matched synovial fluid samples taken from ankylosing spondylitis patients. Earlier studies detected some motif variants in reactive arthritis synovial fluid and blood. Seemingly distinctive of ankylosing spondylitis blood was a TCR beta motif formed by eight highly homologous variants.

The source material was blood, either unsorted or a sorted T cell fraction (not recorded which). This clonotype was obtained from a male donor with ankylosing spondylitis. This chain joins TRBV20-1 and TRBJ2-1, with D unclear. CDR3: CSARPSVRQVSYNEQFF. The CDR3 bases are TGCAGTGCTAGGCCCTCAGTTCGTCAGGTATCCTACAATGAGCAGTTCTTC.